The rows below give T cell receptor beta chains drawn from one sample of a study of beta chain features in type 1 diabetes. Clones were read by immunoSEQ multiplex PCR, and TCRdb kept only the in-frame ones, dropping some. The table includes about 160,000 clones, roughly 8% detected once. Sequencing was performed on central memory CD4+ T cells from blood. The receptors shown here come from a man aged 18-30 years in good health. The conserved cysteine and the conserved F or W are not part of the CDR3 here. A D gene is named only where the DNA matches it firmly.

TRBJ2-1	TRBV7-3	TRBD2	ASSLAGAYNEQF
TRBJ1-2	TRBV7-2	NA	ASSLAGARYGYT
TRBJ2-3	TRBV5-1	TRBD2	ASSLGTSGRGDTQY
TRBJ2-2	TRBV18	TRBD2	ASSPNGLASTGELF
TRBJ2-7	TRBV30	TRBD2	AWSVGVAGSYEQY
TRBJ1-2	TRBV5-1	TRBD1	ASSLVAGQGRYT
TRBJ2-6	TRBV5-1	NA	ASSLYEHSGANVLT
TRBJ2-7	TRBV5-1	NA	ASSPGVASAEQY
TRBJ2-7	TRBV7-6	NA	ASSFPTAAVSSYEQY
TRBJ1-2	TRBV9	NA	ASSVVGGAKGYT
TRBJ1-1	TRBV29-1	TRBD1	SGVVDRATEAF
TRBJ1-2	TRBV5-4	TRBD1	ASSQEGDRTNYGYT
TRBJ1-3	TRBV5-4	NA	ASSSELGRAGNTIY
TRBJ2-5	TRBV9	NA	ASSVTYSGKETQY
TRBJ2-3	TRBV11-3	TRBD2	ASSTGLAGETDTQY
TRBJ2-1	TRBV9	TRBD2	ASSVAGTSDPEQF
TRBJ2-5	TRBV4-3	TRBD2	ASSQDFGGSGTQY
TRBJ2-1	TRBV5-4	TRBD2	ASSSDGLAGTAWDEQF